Included here is one TCR beta chain sequence, with context. This CDR3 contains 13 residues. Trimming cost V 2 bases and J 4 bases; bases outside gene matches: 1. Germline CDR1 KGHSH, CDR2 LQKENI. These data originate in a study of T cell responses to AZD1222 COVID-19 vaccine. Study at large: Analysis merged second doses at about 4 or about 12 weeks.

TCRdb's table, derived via immunoSEQ multiplex PCR, lists solely in-frame clones and lacks some. The top ten hold about 2.8% of the sample, which has approximately 150,000 clones, around nine tenths seen once. The sequence was collected from an adult in good health. The sequences come from peripheral blood, collected on day 0 of AZD1222 vaccination. The chain uses TRBV18 and TRBJ1-1, with 7 bases lining up with TRBD1. The CDR3 sequence is CASSPTGVTEAFF. The DNA of the CDR3 is TGTGCCAGCTCACCAACAGGGGTCACTGAAGCTTTCTTT.